The entry that follows covers one T cell receptor (beta chain) sequence. The antigen is undetermined. Every patient relapsed after autologous stem cell transplantation, and brentuximab vedotin exposure varied. Assay used: immunoSEQ multiplex PCR; TCRdb lists only in-frame clones, some missing. The data contain about 41,000 clones, more than 70% of them singletons. V was pared by 2 bases and J by 1 base, with 9 bases between. Germline loops: CDR1 MNHEY, CDR2 SVGAGI. This CDR3 is 14 amino acids long. This entry comes from a study of PD-1 blockade in classical Hodgkin lymphoma. Overall study results and limits: Newly diagnosed patients reportedly had lower baseline TCR diversity than healthy donors. Patients with a complete response exhibited baseline diversity comparable to newly diagnosed patients.

Sample: peripheral blood mononuclear cells (PBMCs), taken at baseline. The genes are TRBV6-5 and TRBJ2-7; the D is unclear. The receptor was derived from a human donor with classical Hodgkin lymphoma. As DNA, the CDR3 is TGTGCCAGCAGTTACGATCCACAGTCCTACGAGCAGTACTTC. This encodes CASSYDPQSYEQYF.